These T cell receptor beta chains were read from a single sample in a study of T-cell memory formation after mild COVID-19. TCRdb analysed the 5' RACE reads with MiXCR anew, one entry per CDR3 protein. The sample has 550,000 to 600,000 distinct CDR3 sequences, about a fifth seen once. Sequenced material: PBMCs or a T cell subset sorted from them (not recorded which). The receptors come from an adult woman who had mild COVID-19 (a few samples of this study predate the infection). Cell type and time point are not known. CDR3s include the opening cysteine and the closing phenylalanine or tryptophan. D genes are given only for firm matches. Size tells how often a clone was seen (once, few, many) or the class of an expanded clone, and some rows leave it out.

size,D,J,V,CDR3,DNA
.,TRBD2,TRBJ2-1,TRBV11-2,CASSPPWAGGHNEQFF,TGTGCCAGCAGCCCCCCTTGGGCGGGGGGACACAATGAGCAGTTCTTC
.,TRBD2,TRBJ2-3,TRBV15,CATSRGGLAEARTTDTQYF,TGTGCCACCAGCAGAGGGGGACTAGCGGAAGCGCGGACCACAGATACGCAGTATTTT
few,TRBD1,TRBJ2-3,TRBV5-1,CASSSPGTGDTDTQYF,TGCGCCAGCAGCTCCCCCGGGACAGGGGACACAGATACGCAGTATTTT
.,.,TRBJ1-2,TRBV2,CASSERRWTGGYTF,TGTGCCAGCAGTGAGCGGAGATGGACCGGTGGCTACACCTTC
.,TRBD1,TRBJ2-7,TRBV30,CAWNDRVGTYEQYF,TGTGCCTGGAATGACAGGGTTGGAACCTACGAGCAGTACTTC
few,TRBD2,TRBJ2-1,TRBV20-1,CSARPSGSSYNEQFF,TGCAGTGCTAGGCCTAGCGGGAGTTCCTACAATGAGCAGTTCTTC
few,.,TRBJ2-3,TRBV3-1,CASSQAGFLDTQYF,TGTGCCAGCAGCCAAGCGGGCTTTTTGGATACGCAGTATTTT
.,TRBD2,TRBJ2-1,TRBV24-1,CATSDGTSGFF,TGTGCCACCAGTGATGGGACTAGCGGGTTCTTC
few,.,TRBJ2-7,TRBV5-1,CASSPDGTYYEQYF,TGCGCCAGCAGCCCCGACGGGACTTATTACGAGCAGTACTTC
few,TRBD2,TRBJ2-1,TRBV5-1,CASSLVGLAGTNEQFF,TGCGCCAGCAGCTTGGTTGGCCTAGCGGGAACTAATGAGCAGTTCTTC
.,.,TRBJ2-5,TRBV20-1,CSAKLVGGSEETQYF,TGCAGTGCTAAGTTGGTAGGGGGAAGCGAAGAGACCCAGTACTTC
few,TRBD2,TRBJ2-3,TRBV6-2/TRBV6-3,CASRQAGARDTQYF,TGTGCCAGCAGACAAGCGGGGGCGAGAGATACGCAGTATTTT
once,.,TRBJ1-1,TRBV18,CASNPGGGGSYAEAFF,TGTGCCAGCAACCCTGGGGGCGGAGGATCGTACGCTGAAGCTTTCTTT
few,TRBD2,TRBJ2-5,TRBV3-1,CASSSRGGRQETQYF,TGTGCCAGCAGCTCACGGGGAGGGCGCCAAGAGACCCAGTACTTC
.,.,TRBJ2-7,TRBV7-9,CASTAGGVPSEQYF,TGTGCCAGCACGGCGGGCGGAGTTCCCTCCGAGCAGTACTTC
.,.,TRBJ2-5,TRBV6-5,CASGPAAAVETQYF,TGTGCCAGCGGGCCAGCGGCCGCGGTAGAGACCCAGTACTTC
few,TRBD1,TRBJ2-7,TRBV6-2/TRBV6-3,CASSYAGTGGAEQYF,TGTGCCAGCAGTTACGCGGGGACAGGGGGTGCCGAGCAGTACTTC
.,.,TRBJ2-3,TRBV6-2/TRBV6-3,CASRTAGTGGVFTDTQYF,TGTGCCAGCAGGACCGCGGGGACGGGCGGCGTATTCACAGATACGCAGTATTTT
few,TRBD2,TRBJ2-7,TRBV6-6,CASSYSGAGGEEQYF,TGTGCCAGCAGTTACTCGGGTGCGGGAGGAGAGGAGCAGTACTTC
few,.,TRBJ1-2,TRBV6-6,CASSSGGGNYGYTF,TGTGCCAGCAGTTCCGGAGGGGGAAACTATGGCTACACCTTC
.,.,TRBJ2-3,TRBV5-1,CASSLETESGTQYF,TGCGCCAGCAGCTTGGAAACCGAATCGGGTACGCAGTATTTT
many,.,TRBJ2-6,TRBV28,CASSFLDFHGANVLTF,TGTGCCAGCAGTTTCCTCGACTTTCATGGGGCCAACGTCCTGACTTTC
few,TRBD1,TRBJ1-2,TRBV7-9,CASGTGDGYTF,TGTGCCAGCGGGACAGGGGATGGCTACACCTTC
.,TRBD2,TRBJ2-3,TRBV7-2,CASSLTVRGLAGTGTDTQYF,TGTGCCAGCAGCTTAACGGTTCGGGGCCTAGCGGGGACGGGCACAGATACGCAGTATTTT
.,.,TRBJ1-4,TRBV12-3/TRBV12-4,CASSLIRDPANEKLFF,TGTGCCAGCAGTTTAATCCGGGACCCAGCCAATGAAAAACTGTTTTTT
.,TRBD1,TRBJ2-2,TRBV20-1,CSARRDRGFTGELFF,TGCAGTGCTAGGAGGGACAGGGGTTTCACCGGGGAGCTGTTTTTT
few,.,TRBJ2-1,TRBV6-5,CASRDETGNYNEQFF,TGTGCCAGCAGGGACGAGACGGGGAACTACAATGAGCAGTTCTTC
few,TRBD1,TRBJ1-4,TRBV7-2,CASSERGLYRVSGEKLFF,TGTGCCAGCAGCGAGAGGGGGCTATACAGGGTGTCAGGTGAAAAACTGTTTTTT
few,TRBD1,TRBJ2-7,TRBV5-1,CASSLEQGVISLEQYF,TGCGCCAGCAGCTTGGAACAGGGGGTGATAAGTCTCGAGCAGTACTTC
once,.,TRBJ2-7,TRBV4-2,CASSQASGGSSYEQYF,TGTGCCAGCAGCCAAGCCTCAGGGGGGAGCTCCTACGAGCAGTACTTC
few,TRBD1,TRBJ2-7,TRBV6-5,CASSPRTGGVTEQYF,TGTGCCAGCAGTCCCAGGACAGGGGGCGTTACAGAGCAGTACTTC
.,.,TRBJ2-6,TRBV7-8,CASRPDLSVANVLTF,TGTGCCAGCAGACCCGATCTCTCTGTGGCCAACGTCCTGACTTTC
many,.,TRBJ2-1,TRBV14,CASSQGTSYNEQFF,TGTGCCAGCAGCCAGGGAACGAGCTACAATGAGCAGTTCTTC
few,TRBD1,TRBJ2-7,TRBV20-1,CSAGRDRGYEQYF,TGCAGTGCTGGCCGGGACAGGGGCTACGAGCAGTACTTC
few,.,TRBJ2-5,TRBV25-1,CASHTGAETQYF,TGTGCCAGCCACACAGGCGCAGAGACCCAGTACTTC
few,.,TRBJ2-3,TRBV3-1,CASSQDRRLASSTDTQYF,TGTGCCAGCAGCCAAGATCGTCGGCTAGCGAGTAGCACAGATACGCAGTATTTT
many,TRBD1,TRBJ2-5,TRBV9,CASSQDGQGRETQYF,TGTGCCAGCAGCCAAGACGGACAGGGTAGGGAGACCCAGTACTTC